Following are 16 T cell receptor beta chains from one sample sequenced in a study of OX40 agonist ivuxolimab in advanced cancers. TCRdb's copy holds only in-frame clones and misses some; the assay was immunoSEQ multiplex PCR. The sample holds 60,000 to 100,000 clones, 84% seen once. The material was CD4+ or CD8+ T cells sorted from blood, obtained in a trial of the OX40 agonist ivuxolimab. The origin of the receptors is an adult with an advanced solid tumor such as melanoma, head and neck, liver or kidney cancer.

The CDR3 protein is CASTLRVPYEQYF. The CDR3 region has the DNA TGTGCCAGCACCCTGAGAGTTCCCTACGAGCAGTACTTC. The J gene is TRBJ2-7, the V gene TRBV6-6; D call uncertain. V gave up 7 bases and J gave up 2 bases, with 12 bases separating them. This CDR3 region has 13 residues. Germline lookup yields CDR1 MNHNY and CDR2 SVGAGI (reference sequence).

The chain is built from TRBV12-5 and TRBJ1-6; maybe TRBD1 (5 bases). The CDR3 contains 16 residues. Trimming removed 0 bases at V and 10 bases at J, with 16 bases between. Germline V gives CDR1 LGHNT, CDR2 FRNRAP. The CDR3 here is CASGLVHSGLGSPLHF. CDR3 in DNA: TGTGCTAGTGGTTTGGTCCATTCAGGGCTAGGGTCACCCCTCCACTTT.

CDR3 in DNA: TGTGCCAGCAGCTGGGACGGAAATCAGCCCCAGCATTTT. Its translation: CASSWDGNQPQHF. The chain carries TRBV7-9 and TRBJ1-5, with D tentatively TRBD1 (5 bases). CDR3 length equals 13 residues. V lost 4 bases to trimming and J lost 4 bases, with 8 bases between them. The V gene's germline CDR1 is SEHNR and CDR2 FQNEAQ (reference sequence).

This chain links TRBV10-2 with TRBJ2-1; 7 nucleotides align to TRBD2. This CDR3 region has 13 residues. J gave up 7 bases and V 4 bases, and 4 bases lay outside the gene matches. From germline, CDR1 is WSHSY and CDR2 SAAADI. In nucleotides, the CDR3 is TGCGCCAGCAGTGGTCTAGCGGAAAATGAGCAGTTCTTC. Translating gives CASSGLAENEQFF.

V gene TRBV4-1 combines with J gene TRBJ2-5; D is possibly TRBD1 (5 bases). Trimming took 0 bases from V and 1 from J, leaving 15 bases between them. CDR3 size: 17 residues. The germline V gene has CDR1 MGHRA and CDR2 YSYEKL. CDR3: CASSQDGPTGAQETQYF. CDR3 DNA: TGCGCCAGCAGCCAAGACGGTCCTACAGGAGCCCAAGAGACCCAGTACTTC.

This sequence joins TRBV28 and TRBJ2-1; 10 nucleotides line up with TRBD2. The CDR3 totals 16 residues. Germline-derived CDR1 and CDR2 are MDHEN and SYDVKM. The junction had 7 bases not matched to a gene; V was cut back by 0 bases and J by 8 bases. CDR3 protein: CASSLWASGSRDEQFF. The CDR3 nucleotides are TGTGCCAGCAGTTTATGGGCTAGCGGGAGTAGAGATGAGCAGTTCTTC.

The chain carries TRBV5-5 and TRBJ1-1; D remains unclear. Germline CDR1 and CDR2: SGHKS and YYEKEE (reference sequence). V was trimmed by 0 bases and J by 0 bases, leaving 6 bases between them. This CDR3 comprises 14 residues. CDR3 DNA sequence: TGTGCCAGCAGCTTGGGGAATTTGAACACTGAAGCTTTCTTT. This translates into CASSLGNLNTEAFF.

The genes are TRBV19 and TRBJ1-3; D is uncertain. The CDR3 spans 16 residues. The V end lost 5 bases, the J end lost 2 bases, and 16 bases lay between the germline ends. CDR1 and CDR2 (germline): LNHDA, SQIVND (reference sequence). For the CDR3, the DNA is TGTGCCAGTAGTCCCCTCGACCGGGCCGCTGGAAACACCATATATTTT. This gives the protein CASSPLDRAAGNTIYF.

The chain carries TRBV19 and TRBJ2-7; 7 nucleotides agree with TRBD1. With 4 bases clipped from V and 3 bases from J, the junction kept 15 bases outside the gene matches. The CDR3 runs to 17 residues. Germline V lookup: CDR1 LNHDA, CDR2 SQIVND (reference sequence). CDR3 sequence reads: CASSTVLQTGRLYEQYF. CDR3 in DNA: TGTGCCAGTAGTACCGTTCTCCAGACAGGGCGACTCTACGAGCAGTACTTC.

The chain's CDR3 is CASSPPDSVNEQFF. The CDR3, as DNA: TGTGCCAGCAGCCCCCCGGACTCTGTCAATGAGCAGTTCTTC. The genes are TRBV5-6 and TRBJ2-1, with D possibly being TRBD2 (5 bases). Trimming took 4 bases from V and 6 from J, leaving 14 bases between them. Germline V gene data show CDR1 as SGHDT and CDR2 as YYEEEE. The CDR3 extends over 14 amino acids.

This sequence joins TRBV7-9 and TRBJ1-2; 9 nucleotides line up with TRBD1. CDR3 length equals 14 residues. CDR1 is SEHNR, CDR2 FQNEAQ, per germline (reference sequence). Germline trimming cut 5 bases from V and 7 bases from J; bases unmatched to any gene: 8. The CDR3 DNA reads TGTGCCAGCAGCGCGGGACAGGGCTGGGGTGGCTACACCTTC. Amino acid sequence: CASSAGQGWGGYTF.

The rearrangement uses TRBV6-6 and TRBJ1-6; TRBD1 matches at 9 bases. From germline, CDR1 is MNHNY and CDR2 SVGAGI (reference sequence). After removal of 0 bases from V and 8 bases from J, the junction contained 2 bases not matched to a gene. CDR3 size: 15 residues. As DNA, the CDR3 is TGTGCCAGCAGTTACTCGAGGACAGGGGATTCACCCCTCCACTTT. It is translated as CASSYSRTGDSPLHF.

The chain uses TRBV5-8 and TRBJ1-4, with D uncertain. The V end was cut by 6 bases, the J end by 0 bases, with 9 bases between. The CDR3 runs 14 residues. CDR1 SGHTS and CDR2 YDEGEE come from the germline V gene. This CDR3 is CASKTSATNEKLFF. The CDR3 nucleotides read TGTGCCAGCAAGACATCCGCAACTAATGAAAAACTGTTTTTT.

The chain is built from TRBV27 and TRBJ2-1, with D perhaps matching TRBD2 (6 bases). Per the germline V gene, CDR1 is MNHEY and CDR2 is SMNVEV (reference sequence). The CDR3 runs to 15 residues. The ends were cut back, 4 bases at V and 6 bases at J, with 16 bases in the middle. DNA for the CDR3: TGTGCCAGCAGTTCCCGGAGGGTTCGAGGCAATGAGCAGTTCTTC. It is translated as CASSSRRVRGNEQFF.

The rearrangement joins TRBV30 to TRBJ2-2; 7 bases align to TRBD2. Germline V gives CDR1 GTSNPN, CDR2 SVGIG (reference sequence). The junction had 7 bases not matched to a gene; V was cut back by 2 bases and J by 4 bases. The CDR3 sequence is 15 residues long. CDR3 nucleotide sequence: TGTGCCTGGAGTTCGGGGGGATCCTTCACCGGGGAGCTGTTTTTT. As protein: CAWSSGGSFTGELFF.

This sequence joins TRBV5-1 and TRBJ2-3; D is perhaps TRBD2 (6 bases). The ends were cut back, 2 bases at V and 4 bases at J, with 17 bases in the middle. Germline assignment: CDR1 SGHRS and CDR2 YFSETQ. The CDR3 loop spans 16 amino acids. CDR3 sequence (DNA): TGCGCCAGCAGCTTCTCCGTTGGAGGGTTGGCAGATACGCAGTATTTT. Translating it yields CASSFSVGGLADTQYF.